Following are 9 T cell receptor beta chains from one sample sequenced in a study of cytomegalovirus exposure and HLA in healthy donors. In the PCR, 60 Vbeta and 13 Jbeta primers were used. Measured with immunoSEQ multiplex PCR; TCRdb has only the in-frame clones, and not every one. The data show about 110,000 clones, with 74% seen just once and more than 2% held by the top ten. Specimen: PBMCs. The receptors here all came from a man over 45 in good health and CMV-seropositive.

The rearrangement joins TRBV5-1 to TRBJ1-4, with 10 bases aligning to TRBD1. This CDR3 region has 14 residues. In germline, CDR1 is SGHRS, CDR2 YFSETQ. J lost 8 bases, V lost 4 bases, and 5 bases had no gene match. This CDR3 is CASSPGQGHEKLFF. CDR3 nucleotides: TGCGCCAGCAGCCCGGGACAGGGGCACGAAAAACTGTTTTTT.

The CDR3 protein is CAISRGAIASYEQYF. The CDR3 DNA reads TGTGCCATCAGCCGGGGGGCTATAGCATCCTACGAGCAGTACTTC. This rearrangement joins TRBV10-3 to TRBJ2-5; D is possibly TRBD2 (7 bases). The J call is uncertain, as TRBJ2-7 better fits the DNA end. The V gene's germline CDR1 is ENHRY and CDR2 SYGVKD. The length of the CDR3 is 15 residues.

This clone was detected only once. This sequence joins TRBV9 and TRBJ1-3; D ambiguous. This CDR3 spans 12 amino acids. Germline V CDR1 and CDR2: SGDLS, YYNGEE. Trimming cost V 6 bases and J 4 bases, with 8 bases left between them. The CDR3 region is CASTGSGNTIYF. The DNA of the CDR3 is TGTGCCAGCACAGGTTCGGGAAACACCATATATTTT. Full variable domain (remainder filled in from reference TRBV9 and TRBJ1-3): DSGVTQTPKHLITATGQRVTLRCSPRSGDLSVYWYQQSLDQGLQFLIQYYNGEERAKGNILERFSAQQFPDLHSELNLSSLELGDSALYFCASTGSGNTIYFGEGSWLTVV.

This clone was recorded only once. V and J are TRBV6-6 and TRBJ2-3, with 13 nucleotides matching TRBD2. Trimming took 6 bases from V and 1 from J; bases not matched to a gene: 4. Germline-derived CDR1 and CDR2 are MNHNY and SVGAGI (reference sequence). The CDR3 is 16 amino acids. CDR3 DNA: TGTGCCAGCAGCCTCGGGACTAGCGGGGGCACAGATACGCAGTATTTT. This codes for CASSLGTSGGTDTQYF.

The V call is TRBV6-5, the J call TRBJ1-1; TRBD1 matches 7 bases. Germline-derived CDR1 and CDR2 are MNHEY and SVGAGI. J was trimmed by 3 bases and V by 5 bases; bases with no gene match: 6. The CDR3 consists of 14 residues. The CDR3 DNA reads TGTGCCAGCAGTCTGGGACAGCAACACACTGAAGCTTTCTTT. Its protein is CASSLGQQHTEAFF.

This chain links TRBV4-1 with TRBJ2-1; D is undetermined. The germline V gene has CDR1 MGHRA and CDR2 YSYEKL. V gave up 3 bases and J gave up 0 bases, with 12 bases separating them. The CDR3 sequence is 16 residues long. Written as DNA, the CDR3 is TGCGCCAGCAGCCACCCTACGGTTAGCTCCTACAATGAGCAGTTCTTC. This translates into CASSHPTVSSYNEQFF.

This chain joins TRBV27 and TRBJ1-1; a weak D match, TRBD1 (6 bases). The germline gives CDR1 MNHEY, CDR2 SMNVEV (reference sequence). Trimming removed 6 bases from V and 1 base from J, with 9 bases in between. The CDR3 has 13 residues. CDR3 protein: CASRKTGNTEAFF. CDR3 sequence (DNA): TGTGCCAGCAGAAAGACAGGGAACACTGAAGCTTTCTTT.

This clone was observed a handful of times. The rearrangement joins TRBV6-5 to TRBJ2-1, with TRBD1 identical over 10 bases. The germline V gene encodes CDR1 MNHEY and CDR2 SVGAGI. V lost 0 bases and J lost 9; bases outside the gene matches: 5. The CDR3 spans 15 residues. CDR3 loop: CASSYSGQGSLEQFF. The CDR3 DNA reads TGTGCCAGCAGTTACTCGGGACAGGGGTCTCTTGAGCAGTTCTTC.

This clone has only one observation. Germline and junction disagree at one end, which may indicate a read error. The J gene is TRBJ1-3, the V gene TRBV6-1; 7 positions match TRBD1. Germline-derived CDR1 and CDR2 are MNHNS and SASEGT. The CDR3 totals 14 residues. CDR3 in DNA: TGTGCCAGCAGGACAGGGAATTCTGGAACCACCATATATTTT. Translating it yields CASRTGNSGTTIYF.